These 5 T cell receptor beta chains came from one sample sequenced in a study of blood T cell repertoires in COVID-19. Measured with immunoSEQ multiplex PCR; TCRdb has only the in-frame clones, and not every one. Seen here are tens of thousands of clones, 86% observed once, and the top ten hold roughly 5%. Sequenced material: peripheral blood. The receptors were sampled from a man aged 50 to 59 with active or convalescent COVID-19.

The chain combines TRBV6-2 or TRBV6-3 with TRBJ1-6; no clear D gene. Germline V CDR1 and CDR2: MNHEY, SVGEGT. Trimming shortened V by 0 bases and J by 7 bases, and 10 bases separated the two germline ends. The CDR3 has 15 amino acids. The chain's CDR3 is CASSYSMGSNSPLHF. Here the CDR3 DNA reads TGTGCCAGCAGTTACTCGATGGGCTCGAATTCACCCCTCCACTTT.

This sequence joins TRBV6-5 and TRBJ1-5; 8 bases match TRBD1. Germline lookup yields CDR1 MNHEY and CDR2 SVGAGI. The trim removed 5 bases at V and 0 bases at J, leaving 3 bases unmatched. CDR3 length equals 15 residues. CDR3 loop: CASSPTGASNQPQHF. The CDR3 region has the DNA TGTGCCAGCAGTCCGACAGGGGCTAGCAATCAGCCCCAGCATTTT.

The chain employs TRBV5-1 and TRBJ2-5; tentatively, D is TRBD1 (6 bases). V shed 4 bases and J shed 1 base, with 17 bases lying between them. This CDR3 is 16 amino acids long. Germline CDR1 and CDR2: SGHRS and YFSETQ. The CDR3 region is CASSAFWQGTQETQYF. CDR3 sequence (DNA): TGCGCCAGCAGCGCATTCTGGCAGGGGACCCAAGAGACCCAGTACTTC.

The chain combines TRBV11-2 with TRBJ2-5, with 10 bases lining up with TRBD2. Germline CDR1 SGHAT, CDR2 FQNNGV. The CDR3 sequence is 14 residues long. The trim removed 5 bases at V and 6 bases at J, leaving 6 bases unmatched. CDR3 sequence: CASSTTSGLQTQYF. CDR3 nucleotides: TGTGCCAGCAGCACGACTAGCGGGCTCCAGACCCAGTACTTC.

The gene calls are TRBV19 and TRBJ1-1; 11 bases match TRBD1. The CDR3 runs 16 residues. Germline values: CDR1 LNHDA, CDR2 SQIVND (reference sequence). Unmatched junction bases numbered 6, after V lost 6 bases and J lost 0 bases. The CDR3 coding sequence is TGTGCCAGTAGAAAGGGGACAGGGGGGCTGAACACTGAAGCTTTCTTT. This gives the protein CASRKGTGGLNTEAFF. Full variable domain (missing parts from reference TRBV19 and TRBJ1-1): DGGITQSPKYLFRKEGQNVTLSCEQNLNHDAMYWYRQDPGQGLRLIYYSQIVNDFQKGDIAEGYSVSREKKESFPLTVTSAQKNPTAFYLCASRKGTGGLNTEAFFGQGTRLTVV.